The clone carrying this TCR beta chain was counted only a few times. These data are taken from a study of CD8+CD57+ T cells in acquired aplastic anemia. Genomic DNA, the template, was used for profiling of the TCR beta VDJ and CDR3. TCRdb reprocessed the reads via MiXCR and lists one record per CDR3 protein. The repertoire holds 100,000 to 150,000 distinct CDR3 sequences, approximately 40% seen once, with about 2.6% in the top ten. Sequencing involved patients with CD8+CD57+ cell expansion previously shown by flow cytometry. V was trimmed by 3 bases and J by 2 bases, leaving 14 bases between them. Germline V gene data show CDR1 as KGHSH and CDR2 as LQKENI. The CDR3 runs 15 residues.

Sequences were obtained from sorted CD4+, CD8+, or CD8+CD57+ T cells (not recorded which) from PBMCs. The gene calls are TRBV18 and TRBJ2-7; D is unresolved. The sequence derives from a human donor with aplastic anemia. This chain's CDR3 is CASSPRSTSTYEQYF. As DNA, the CDR3 is TGTGCCAGCTCACCTCGGTCAACGAGCACCTACGAGCAGTACTTC.